This TCR beta chain was captured by sequencing in a study of response to subunit inactivated influenza vaccine. Findings and caveats of the study: Each seasonal flu vaccination may recruit only limited new T cells, authors suggested.

Each CDR3 protein is one row after TCRdb ran MiXCR on the RT-PCR reads. This sample has under 550,000 distinct CDR3 sequences, with less than 10% found just once. Many counts were recorded for this clonotype. What it recognizes is unknown. The germline V gene encodes CDR1 MDHEN and CDR2 SYDVKM. The germline V and J ends were trimmed by 6 bases and 2 bases, with 15 bases remaining between them. The CDR3 sequence is 15 residues long. The genes are TRBV28 and TRBJ2-3; TRBD1 is a possible D gene (5 bases). The receptor was derived from a man in his fifties or sixties who received an inactivated influenza vaccine. The sequencing used PBMCs from blood, collected roughly 24 months after vaccination. CDR3 sequence reads: CASRSSGADTDTQYF. CDR3 nucleotide sequence: TGTGCCAGCAGATCCTCTGGGGCAGACACAGATACGCAGTATTTT.